This TCR beta chain stems from a study of cytomegalovirus exposure and HLA in healthy donors. Only a few counts were recorded for this clone. Its antigen is unidentified. The primer mix had 60 Vbeta and 13 Jbeta primers. TCRdb keeps only in-frame clones here, not all; method: immunoSEQ multiplex PCR. The data contain 60,000 to 70,000 clones, about 63% of them singletons. Trimming removed 2 bases at V and 5 bases at J, with 15 bases between. This CDR3 region has 14 residues. From germline, CDR1 is GTSNPN and CDR2 SVGIG (reference sequence). General observations from the study: Researchers reported in a later analysis that a missense DCLRE1C variant was tied to TCR beta V- and J-gene trimming.

The chain couples TRBV30 to TRBJ2-5; D may be TRBD2 (7 bases). Source material: PBMCs. The source of this sequence is a man in his forties in good health and CMV-seropositive. Here the CDR3 reads CAWSLRGGWETQYF. CDR3 bases: TGTGCCTGGAGTCTGAGGGGGGGATGGGAGACCCAGTACTTC.